A single sample gave rise to the 20 T cell receptor beta chains below, sequenced in a study of control samples from healthy donors and cancer patients. Using immunoSEQ multiplex PCR, the repertoire was profiled, and TCRdb retains in-frame clones only, with some absent. This sample has about 20,000 clones, with roughly four fifths found just once. Sequenced input: PBMCs. The receptor source for this set is a man in his sixties with head and neck cancer.

Only one count was recorded for this clone. V and J are TRBV4-3 and TRBJ2-5, with D possibly being TRBD2 (6 bases). V dropped 0 bases and J dropped 2 bases, with 10 bases sitting between them. There are 15 residues in the CDR3. Germline V gene sequence: CDR1 LGHNA, CDR2 YSLEER. CDR3 sequence: CASSQDGLAQETQYF. The CDR3 DNA is TGCGCCAGCAGCCAAGATGGGCTAGCGCAAGAGACCCAGTACTTC.

The gene calls are TRBV5-5 and TRBJ2-1; D might be TRBD2 (6 bases). Trimming stripped 4 bases from V and 5 bases from J, with 16 bases between. Germline assignment: CDR1 SGHKS and CDR2 YYEKEE (reference sequence). The CDR3 is 15 amino acids. This CDR3 is CASSRFPGTHNEQFF. CDR3 bases: TGTGCCAGCAGCCGGTTCCCGGGGACTCACAATGAGCAGTTCTTC.

This clone was counted between two and nine times. The chain combines TRBV3-1 (or the pseudogene TRBV3-2) with TRBJ2-5; 11 nucleotides line up with TRBD2. This CDR3 comprises 16 residues. Germline V gene sequence: CDR1 LGHDT, CDR2 YNNKEL (reference sequence). V lost 4 bases and J lost 4; bases outside the gene matches: 8. CDR3 loop: CASSRGLAGWGETQYF. CDR3 in DNA: TGTGCCAGCAGCCGAGGACTAGCGGGCTGGGGAGAGACCCAGTACTTC.

This clone was detected once. The V and J genes are TRBV5-3 and TRBJ1-3; D not resolved. TRBV5-3 belongs to the ORF category, with a function that is uncertain. Between the trimmed V and J ends, which lost 2 bases and 0 bases, there was a span of 9 bases. There are 15 residues in the CDR3. The CDR3 loop reads CARSFRSCSGNTIYF. In DNA form, the CDR3 reads TGTGCCAGAAGCTTTCGTTCTTGCTCTGGAAACACCATATATTTT.

The rearrangement links TRBV5-1 to TRBJ2-1; 11 bases fit TRBD2. Losses at the gene ends were 6 bases for V and 3 bases for J; bases not matched to a gene: 8. Germline assignment: CDR1 SGHRS and CDR2 YFSETQ. The CDR3 totals 16 residues. The CDR3 nucleotides are TGCGCCAGCACCCTTAGCGGGGGGGGATTCTACAATGAGCAGTTCTTC. Translated: CASTLSGGGFYNEQFF.

The genes are TRBV6-5 and TRBJ2-7; the D is unclear. V lost 7 bases, J lost 0 bases, and 13 bases lay in between. The germline gives CDR1 MNHEY, CDR2 SVGAGI. This CDR3 is built from 14 residues. DNA for the CDR3: TGTGCCAGCACCGAAGGTACCTTCTCCTACGAGCAGTACTTC. Its translation: CASTEGTFSYEQYF.

This clone came up a few times. The chain employs TRBV10-2 and TRBJ2-7, with 8 bases fitting TRBD1. Germline CDR1 is WSHSY and CDR2 is SAAADI. V lost 7 bases to trimming and J lost 3 bases; unmatched junction nucleotides: 8. This CDR3 has 14 amino acids. CDR3 DNA: TGCGCCAGCATGACCCGGGACAGGAGCTACGAGCAGTACTTC. It encodes CASMTRDRSYEQYF.

This clone was seen more than once but under ten times. The chain joins TRBV5-1 to TRBJ1-4, with a tentative D call TRBD1 (5 bases). CDR1 and CDR2 (germline): SGHRS, YFSETQ. This CDR3 comprises 15 residues. The germline V and J ends were trimmed by 0 bases and 8 bases, with 14 bases remaining between them. Here the CDR3 reads CASSLAGEGLEKLFF. CDR3 DNA sequence: TGCGCCAGCAGCTTGGCCGGGGAGGGGTTGGAAAAACTGTTTTTT.

The chain is built from TRBV2 and TRBJ2-7; no firm D call. Germline V CDR1 and CDR2: SNHLY, FYNNEI. The germline V and J ends were trimmed by 5 bases and 3 bases, with 11 bases remaining between them. The CDR3 is made up of 13 amino acids. The CDR3, as DNA: TGTGCCAGCAGTACTGGACCGGTCTACGAGCAGTACTTC. Translation: CASSTGPVYEQYF.

The J gene is TRBJ2-2, the V gene TRBV29-1; TRBD1 agrees at 8 bases. The length of the CDR3 is 15 residues. Germline CDR1 reads SQVTM; CDR2 reads ANQGSEA. Trimming cost V 6 bases and J 1 base; bases outside gene matches: 7. CDR3: CSVTDRGVNTGELFF. The CDR3 coding sequence is TGCAGCGTCACCGACAGGGGAGTGAACACCGGGGAGCTGTTTTTT.

CDR3 sequence reads: CASSVRQGTTEAFF. The CDR3 DNA is TGCGCCAGCAGCGTACGACAGGGTACCACTGAAGCTTTCTTT. The gene calls are TRBV5-1 and TRBJ1-1, with 7 positions matching TRBD1. V was pared by 4 bases and J by 4 bases, with 7 bases of the junction left unmatched. Germline V gene lookup returns CDR1 SGHRS and CDR2 YFSETQ. This CDR3 region has 14 residues.

This rearrangement joins TRBV6-1 to TRBJ1-5; possibly TRBD1 for D (5 bases). The CDR3 has 16 amino acids. With 2 bases removed from V and 7 bases from J, the gap between germline ends came to 18 bases. Germline CDR1 and CDR2: MNHNS and SASEGT. CDR3 sequence reads: CASSESRDVSVQPQHF. As DNA, the CDR3 is TGTGCCAGCAGTGAATCCCGGGACGTGTCGGTCCAGCCCCAGCATTTT.

The V gene is TRBV28, the J gene TRBJ2-1; weak D call: TRBD2 (6 bases). The CDR3 totals 15 residues. Between the trimmed V and J ends, which lost 2 bases and 15 bases, there was a span of 23 bases. Germline V CDR1 and CDR2: MDHEN, SYDVKM. CDR3 nucleotides: TGTGCCAGCAGTTTACCCTCCGTTAGCGGAGGGCTTTTGTTCTTC. Amino acids: CASSLPSVSGGLLFF.

The chain recombines TRBV3-1 (or the pseudogene TRBV3-2) with TRBJ1-2; no reliable D call. Trimming stripped 4 bases from V and 3 bases from J, with 6 bases between. Germline CDR1 reads LGHDT; CDR2 reads YNNKEL (reference sequence). The CDR3 has 12 residues. CDR3 in DNA: TGTGCCAGCAGCCCAAATTACTATGGCTACACCTTC. Encoded protein: CASSPNYYGYTF.

The chain employs TRBV30 and TRBJ2-5; 12 bases map to TRBD1. V trimming: 8 bases; J trimming: 5 bases; junction bases outside the gene matches: 6. This CDR3 contains 13 residues. Germline CDR1 reads GTSNPN; CDR2 reads SVGIG (reference sequence). CDR3 region: CARGQGARETQYF. CDR3 nucleotide sequence: TGTGCCAGGGGACAGGGGGCGAGGGAGACCCAGTACTTC.

The V gene is TRBV27, the J gene TRBJ2-3; 9 positions match TRBD1. This CDR3 spans 15 amino acids. J was trimmed by 1 base and V by 4 bases; bases with no gene match: 3. Per the germline V gene, CDR1 is MNHEY and CDR2 is SMNVEV (reference sequence). CDR3 region: CASSYWTGGTDTQYF. CDR3 nucleotides: TGTGCCAGCAGTTACTGGACAGGGGGCACAGATACGCAGTATTTT.

This chain uses TRBV20-1 with TRBJ2-3; D not certain. This CDR3 region has 13 residues. Germline V lookup: CDR1 DFQATT, CDR2 SNEGSKA (reference sequence). V was trimmed by 3 bases and J by 4 bases, leaving 11 bases between them. The CDR3 region is CSASIRASDTQYF. For the CDR3, the DNA is TGCAGTGCTAGTATCCGGGCGTCAGATACGCAGTATTTT.

The chain combines TRBV5-4 with TRBJ1-2, with a possible D match to TRBD1 (6 bases). Between the trimmed V and J ends, which lost 1 base and 4 bases, there was a span of 11 bases. The CDR3 is made up of 14 amino acids. The germline CDR1 and CDR2 sequences are SGHNT and YYREEE (reference sequence). The CDR3 bases are TGTGCCAGCAGCTTGACCGGGACACTCTATGGCTACACCTTC. This encodes CASSLTGTLYGYTF.

This sequence joins TRBV2 and TRBJ1-4; 7 bases are a match to TRBD1. CDR1 and CDR2 (germline): SNHLY, FYNNEI. This CDR3 region has 14 residues. V lost 4 bases to trimming and J lost 8 bases; unmatched junction nucleotides: 7. The CDR3 loop is CASSGGTADEKLFF. As DNA, the CDR3 is TGTGCCAGCAGTGGCGGGACAGCAGACGAAAAACTGTTTTTT.

The chain uses TRBV7-9 and TRBJ1-2; TRBD1 agrees at 9 bases. After removal of 1 base from V and 3 bases from J, the junction contained 6 bases not matched to a gene. The germline V gene has CDR1 SEHNR and CDR2 FQNEAQ (reference sequence). This CDR3 comprises 16 residues. The DNA for the CDR3 is TGTGCCAGCAGCTTAGGACAGGGGGACCCTTACTATGGCTACACCTTC. This codes for CASSLGQGDPYYGYTF.